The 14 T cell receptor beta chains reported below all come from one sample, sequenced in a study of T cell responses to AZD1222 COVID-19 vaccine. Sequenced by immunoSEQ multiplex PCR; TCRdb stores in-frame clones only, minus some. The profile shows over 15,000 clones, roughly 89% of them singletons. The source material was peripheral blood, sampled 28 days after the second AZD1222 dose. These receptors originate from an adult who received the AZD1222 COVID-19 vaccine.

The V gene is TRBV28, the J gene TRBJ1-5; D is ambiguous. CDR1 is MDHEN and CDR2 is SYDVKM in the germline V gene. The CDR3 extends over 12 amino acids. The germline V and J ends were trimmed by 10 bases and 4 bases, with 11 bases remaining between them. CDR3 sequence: CATHSSNQPQHF. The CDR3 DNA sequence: TGTGCCACGCATTCTTCTAATCAGCCCCAGCATTTT. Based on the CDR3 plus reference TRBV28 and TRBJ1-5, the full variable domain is DVKVTQSSRYLVKRTGEKVFLECVQDMDHENMFWYRQDPGLGLRLIYFSYDVKMKEKGDIPEGYSVSREKKERFSLILESASTNQTSMYLCATHSSNQPQHFGDGTRLSIL.

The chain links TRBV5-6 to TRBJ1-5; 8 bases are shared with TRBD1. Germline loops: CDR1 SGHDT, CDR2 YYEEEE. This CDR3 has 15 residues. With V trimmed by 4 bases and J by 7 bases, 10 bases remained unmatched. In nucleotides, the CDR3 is TGTGCCAGCAGCCCCCGACAGGGGAGGGGACAGCCCCAGCATTTT. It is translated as CASSPRQGRGQPQHF.

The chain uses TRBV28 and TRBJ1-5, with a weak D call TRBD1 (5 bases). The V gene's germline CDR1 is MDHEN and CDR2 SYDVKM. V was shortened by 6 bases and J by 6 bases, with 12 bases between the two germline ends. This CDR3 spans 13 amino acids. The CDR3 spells CASSKGTSQPQHF. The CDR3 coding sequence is TGTGCCAGCAGCAAAGGGACGAGTCAGCCCCAGCATTTT.

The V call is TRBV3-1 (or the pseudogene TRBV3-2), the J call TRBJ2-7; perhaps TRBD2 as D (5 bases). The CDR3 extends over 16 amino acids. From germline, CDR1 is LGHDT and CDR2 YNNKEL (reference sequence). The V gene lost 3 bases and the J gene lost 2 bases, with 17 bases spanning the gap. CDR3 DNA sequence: TGTGCCAGCAGCCACGAGGGCACTAGTGGGCCCTACGAGCAGTACTTC. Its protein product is CASSHEGTSGPYEQYF.

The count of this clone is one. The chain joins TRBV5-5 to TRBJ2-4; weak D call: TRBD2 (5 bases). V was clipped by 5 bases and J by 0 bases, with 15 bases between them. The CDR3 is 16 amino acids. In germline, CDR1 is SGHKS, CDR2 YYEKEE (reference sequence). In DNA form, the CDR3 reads TGTGCCAGCAGTGTCGATACTAGACTAGCCAAAAACATTCAGTACTTC. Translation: CASSVDTRLAKNIQYF. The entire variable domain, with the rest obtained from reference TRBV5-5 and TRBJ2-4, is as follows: DAGVTQSPTHLIKTRGQQVTLRCSPISGHKSVSWYQQVLGQGPQFIFQYYEKEERGRGNFPDRFSARQFPNYSSELNVNALLLGDSALYLCASSVDTRLAKNIQYFGAGTRLSVL.

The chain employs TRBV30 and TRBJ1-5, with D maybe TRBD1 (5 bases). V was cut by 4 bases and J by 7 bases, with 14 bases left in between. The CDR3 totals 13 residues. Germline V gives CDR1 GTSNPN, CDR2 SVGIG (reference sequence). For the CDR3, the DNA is TGTGCCTGGAACTCAGGGTCGGGGCAGCCCCAGCATTTT. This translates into CAWNSGSGQPQHF.

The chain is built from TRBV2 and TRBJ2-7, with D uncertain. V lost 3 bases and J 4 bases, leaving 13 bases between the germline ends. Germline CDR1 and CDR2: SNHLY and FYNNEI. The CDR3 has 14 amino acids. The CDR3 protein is CASSDGRSGYEQYV. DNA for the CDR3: TGTGCCAGCAGTGACGGGCGGAGTGGGTACGAGCAGTACGTC.

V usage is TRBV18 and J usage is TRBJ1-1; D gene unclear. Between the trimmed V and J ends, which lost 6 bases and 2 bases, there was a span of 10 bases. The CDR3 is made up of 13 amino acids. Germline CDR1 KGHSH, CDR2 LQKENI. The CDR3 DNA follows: TGTGCCAGCTCTGGGCAGTCAAACACTGAAGCTTTCTTT. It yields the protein CASSGQSNTEAFF.

CDR3 coding DNA: TGTGCCAGCAGCTTTCTGAACCAGGGGGGTACGCAGTATTTT. It specifies CASSFLNQGGTQYF. The V call is TRBV7-3, the J call TRBJ2-3, with D maybe TRBD1 (7 bases). The CDR3 totals 14 residues. V lost 3 bases and J 8 bases, leaving 15 bases between the germline ends. Germline V CDR1 and CDR2: SGHTA, FQGTGA.

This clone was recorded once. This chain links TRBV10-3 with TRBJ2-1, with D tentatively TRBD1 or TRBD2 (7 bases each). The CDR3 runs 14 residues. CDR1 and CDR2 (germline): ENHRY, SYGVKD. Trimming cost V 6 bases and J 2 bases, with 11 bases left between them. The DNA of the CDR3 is TGTGCCATCAGGCAGGGGGGGACCTACAATGAGCAGTTCTTC. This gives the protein CAIRQGGTYNEQFF.

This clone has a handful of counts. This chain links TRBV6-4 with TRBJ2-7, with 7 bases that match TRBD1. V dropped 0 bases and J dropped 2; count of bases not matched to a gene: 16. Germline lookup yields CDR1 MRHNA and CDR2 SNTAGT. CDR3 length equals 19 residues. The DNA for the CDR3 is TGTGCCAGCAGTGACTCTAGGACAGGACAAGAGCGAGTAACCTACGAGCAGTACTTC. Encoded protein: CASSDSRTGQERVTYEQYF.

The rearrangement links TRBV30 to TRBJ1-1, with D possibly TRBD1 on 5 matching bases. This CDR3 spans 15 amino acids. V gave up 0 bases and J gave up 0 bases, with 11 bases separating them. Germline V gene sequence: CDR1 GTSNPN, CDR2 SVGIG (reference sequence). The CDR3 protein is CAWSVLGQLNTEAFF. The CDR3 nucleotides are TGTGCCTGGAGTGTACTTGGACAACTGAACACTGAAGCTTTCTTT. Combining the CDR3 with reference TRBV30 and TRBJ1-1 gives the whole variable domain SQTIHQWPATLVQPVGSPLSLECTVEGTSNPNLYWYRQAAGRGLQLLFYSVGIGQISSEVPQNLSASRPQDRQFILSSKKLLLSDSGFYLCAWSVLGQLNTEAFFGQGTRLTVV.

The DNA for the CDR3 is TGTGCCAGCAGTGGACTAGCGGATCTCCAAGAGACCCAGTACTTC. Amino acids: CASSGLADLQETQYF. The V call is TRBV27, the J call TRBJ2-5; TRBD2 matches 10 bases. Germline V gene data show CDR1 as MNHEY and CDR2 as SMNVEV (reference sequence). J gave up 1 base and V 5 bases, and 4 bases lay outside the gene matches. The CDR3 sequence is 15 residues long.

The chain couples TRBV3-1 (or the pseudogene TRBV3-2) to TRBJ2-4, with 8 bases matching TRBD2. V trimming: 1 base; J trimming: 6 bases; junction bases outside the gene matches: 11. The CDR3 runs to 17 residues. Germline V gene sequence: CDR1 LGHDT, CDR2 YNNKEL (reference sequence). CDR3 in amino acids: CASSQGPVGRAGNIQYF. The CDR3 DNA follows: TGTGCCAGCAGCCAAGGTCCAGTCGGGAGGGCGGGAAACATTCAGTACTTC.